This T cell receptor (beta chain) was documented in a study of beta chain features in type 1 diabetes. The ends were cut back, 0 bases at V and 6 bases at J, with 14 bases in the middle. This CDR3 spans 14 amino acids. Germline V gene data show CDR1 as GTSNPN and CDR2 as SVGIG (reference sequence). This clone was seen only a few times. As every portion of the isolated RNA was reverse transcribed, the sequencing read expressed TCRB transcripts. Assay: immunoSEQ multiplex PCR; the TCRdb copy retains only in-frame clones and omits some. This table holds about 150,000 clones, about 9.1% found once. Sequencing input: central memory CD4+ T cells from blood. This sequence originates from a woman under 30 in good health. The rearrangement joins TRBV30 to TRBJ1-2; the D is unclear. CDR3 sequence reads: CAWSVRSGLDGYTF. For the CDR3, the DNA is TGTGCCTGGAGTGTACGGTCGGGGTTGGATGGCTACACCTTC.